One and the same sample provided the 22 T cell receptor beta chains below, sequenced in a study of blood T cell repertoires in COVID-19 (dated by TCRdb to 2020 to 2021). The library relied on the immunoSEQ multiplex PCR assay. Not all clones reach the TCRdb copy of this immuneACCESS table, which keeps in-frame sequences only. Checked studies attribute under half of the gap to unresolved V genes and leave the rest unexplained. The sample table records 160,000 or so clones; 65% to 85% of these occur just once. The ten largest account for about 11% of the sample. The sequencing input was peripheral blood. All receptors derive from a man aged 55 to 69 with active or convalescent COVID-19.

This chain connects TRBV10-3 to TRBJ2-7, with D perhaps matching TRBD2 (6 bases). Germline V gene data show CDR1 as ENHRY and CDR2 as SYGVKD. CDR3 length: 14 amino acids. V lost 8 bases, J lost 3 bases, and 17 bases lay in between. The CDR3 nucleotides are TGTGCCATCGCCGGGACTCCTCAAGACTACGAGCAGTACTTC. Amino acids: CAIAGTPQDYEQYF.

CDR3 sequence: CATRSGTGAYEQYF. The CDR3 DNA is TGTGCCACCCGATCCGGGACAGGGGCCTACGAGCAGTACTTC. This chain connects TRBV6-5 to TRBJ2-7, with TRBD1 identical over 10 bases. The ends lost 10 bases at V and 2 bases at J; junction bases unmatched: 8. This CDR3 region has 14 residues. Germline V gene data show CDR1 as MNHEY and CDR2 as SVGAGI.

This chain uses TRBV27 with TRBJ2-3, with TRBD1 as a possible D gene (5 bases). This CDR3 is built from 16 residues. The V end lost 5 bases, the J end lost 4 bases, and 19 bases lay between the germline ends. Germline assignment: CDR1 MNHEY and CDR2 SMNVEV (reference sequence). The CDR3 loop reads CASSARQSLAADTQYF. The CDR3 bases are TGTGCCAGCAGTGCTAGACAGAGCTTAGCCGCAGATACGCAGTATTTT.

V usage is TRBV5-4 and J usage is TRBJ2-7, with 8 bases fitting TRBD1. The CDR3 loop spans 16 amino acids. V lost 1 base and J lost 3; bases outside the gene matches: 9. Per the germline V gene, CDR1 is SGHNT and CDR2 is YYREEE (reference sequence). The CDR3 protein is CASSLSGTGINYEQYF. The CDR3 region has the DNA TGTGCCAGCAGCTTGTCCGGGACAGGAATTAACTACGAGCAGTACTTC. Using reference TRBV5-4 and TRBJ2-7 for the parts outside the CDR3, the full variable domain is ETGVTQSPTHLIKTRGQQVTLRCSSQSGHNTVSWYQQALGQGPQFIFQYYREEENGRGNFPPRFSGLQFPNYSSELNVNALELDDSALYLCASSLSGTGINYEQYFGPGTRLTVT.

The chain is built from TRBV6-5 and TRBJ1-2, with TRBD1 matching 9 bases. Germline CDR1 and CDR2: MNHEY and SVGAGI. Trimming at V came to 6 bases and at J to 8 bases, leaving 4 bases not matched to a gene. The length of the CDR3 is 12 residues. CDR3 protein: CASSRQGEGYTF. The DNA of the CDR3 is TGTGCCAGCAGCCGACAGGGGGAAGGCTACACCTTC.

The CDR3 reads CAIQGGGASQFF. The CDR3 DNA reads as TGTGCCATCCAGGGCGGGGGGGCCTCTCAATTCTTC. V and J are TRBV10-3 and TRBJ2-1; 9 nucleotides line up with TRBD2. The CDR3 contains 12 residues. In germline, CDR1 is ENHRY, CDR2 SYGVKD. Trimming removed 8 bases from V and 16 bases from J; junction bases left unmatched: 12.

The rearrangement joins TRBV5-6 to TRBJ1-3; a possible D gene is TRBD1 (5 bases). The CDR3 covers 14 residues. The V gene's germline CDR1 is SGHDT and CDR2 YYEEEE. The V and J ends lost 4 bases and 4 bases respectively, with 12 bases between them. The CDR3 reads CASSLGAQGNTIYF. DNA for the CDR3: TGTGCCAGCAGCCTTGGGGCTCAGGGAAACACCATATATTTT. Variable domain in full (rest from reference TRBV5-6 and TRBJ1-3): DAGVTQSPTHLIKTRGQQVTLRCSPKSGHDTVSWYQQALGQGPQFIFQYYEEEERQRGNFPDRFSGHQFPNYSSELNVNALLLGDSALYLCASSLGAQGNTIYFGEGSWLTVV.

As concerns this clone: Additional DNA sequences in this sample encode the identical CDR3. The rearrangement uses TRBV19 and TRBJ2-2, with TRBD2 identical over 7 bases. Trimming took 8 bases from V and 0 from J; bases not matched to a gene: 3. Germline V lookup: CDR1 LNHDA, CDR2 SQIVND (reference sequence). The CDR3 spans 14 residues. DNA for the CDR3: TGTGCCAGTTCCGGACTAGCGAACACCGGGGAGCTGTTTTTT. Translated, it gives CASSGLANTGELFF.

This clone was detected only a few times. The chain uses TRBV4-1 and TRBJ1-5; 7 nucleotides match TRBD1. V lost 0 bases to trimming and J lost 11 bases; unmatched junction nucleotides: 7. CDR1 and CDR2 from the germline V gene are MGHRA and YSYEKL. This CDR3 region has 14 residues. CDR3 in amino acids: CASSQEDRRVAQHF. The CDR3 DNA is TGCGCCAGCAGCCAAGAGGACAGGCGCGTGGCCCAGCATTTT.

The gene calls are TRBV5-4 and TRBJ2-7, with D perhaps TRBD1 (6 bases). Trimming shortened V by 4 bases and J by 2 bases, and 13 bases separated the two germline ends. CDR1 is SGHNT, CDR2 YYREEE, per germline (reference sequence). The CDR3 contains 14 residues. In DNA form, the CDR3 reads TGTGCCAGCAGCAGACCAGGACAGACCTACGAGCAGTACTTC. Translated: CASSRPGQTYEQYF.

The chain employs TRBV5-1 and TRBJ2-1; D perhaps matches TRBD1 (6 bases). V was cut by 1 base and J by 2 bases, with 7 bases left in between. The CDR3 spans 14 residues. Germline CDR1 reads SGHRS; CDR2 reads YFSETQ. CDR3 coding DNA: TGCGCCAGCAGCTTGAACAGGGCCTACAATGAGCAGTTCTTC. Translating it yields CASSLNRAYNEQFF.

V and J are TRBV5-1 and TRBJ2-1, with 7 bases lining up with TRBD1. Germline assignment: CDR1 SGHRS and CDR2 YFSETQ. J lost 5 bases, V lost 4 bases, and 6 bases had no gene match. The CDR3 runs to 14 residues. CDR3: CASSPRGTDNEQFF. DNA for the CDR3: TGCGCCAGCAGCCCGCGTGGGACAGACAATGAGCAGTTCTTC. Full variable domain (remainder filled in from reference TRBV5-1 and TRBJ2-1): KAGVTQTPRYLIKTRGQQVTLSCSPISGHRSVSWYQQTPGQGLQFLFEYFSETQRNKGNFPGRFSGRQFSNSRSEMNVSTLELGDSALYLCASSPRGTDNEQFFGPGTRLTVL.

This clone was picked up a small number of times. This rearrangement joins TRBV19 to TRBJ1-2; D not resolved. Trimming stripped 5 bases from V and 4 bases from J, with 11 bases between. The CDR3 loop spans 13 amino acids. Germline assignment: CDR1 LNHDA and CDR2 SQIVND (reference sequence). The CDR3 DNA reads as TGTGCCAGTAGTCGTCCAACTTTCTATGGCTACACCTTC. Amino acids: CASSRPTFYGYTF.

This clone was seen once. The V call is TRBV21-1, the J call TRBJ2-1; the DNA was not compared with TRBD2, the D call given in the table. TRBV21-1 is a recognized pseudogene. The CDR3 contains 15 residues. This CDR3 is CASSKASGGGNEQFF. CDR3 coding DNA: TGTGCCAGCAGCAAAGCTAGCGGGGGGGGAAATGAGCAGTTCTTC.

The J gene is TRBJ2-1, the V gene TRBV6-5; D is ambiguous. The V and J ends lost 7 bases and 5 bases respectively, with 18 bases between them. The CDR3 runs 15 residues. Germline CDR1 reads MNHEY; CDR2 reads SVGAGI. CDR3 amino acids: CASTVMSMPNNEQFF. CDR3 DNA: TGTGCCAGCACTGTCATGAGCATGCCCAACAATGAGCAGTTCTTC.

The chain couples TRBV5-1 to TRBJ1-3; weak D call: TRBD1 (6 bases). This CDR3 spans 18 amino acids. CDR1 and CDR2 (germline): SGHRS, YFSETQ. Trimming cost V 4 bases and J 2 bases, with 22 bases left between them. CDR3 in amino acids: CASSLGGLMQGPGNTIYF. CDR3 DNA sequence: TGCGCCAGCAGCCTTGGAGGCCTCATGCAGGGGCCTGGAAACACCATATATTTT.

The V gene is TRBV6-1, the J gene TRBJ1-1, with a possible D match to TRBD1 (6 bases). The CDR3 totals 12 residues. Germline V lookup: CDR1 MNHNS, CDR2 SASEGT. V was pared by 3 bases and J by 11 bases, with 13 bases between. Written as DNA, the CDR3 is TGTGCCAGCAGTGACCCGATAGGGGGTGCTTTCTTT. This gives the protein CASSDPIGGAFF.

This sequence joins TRBV5-5 and TRBJ1-2, with TRBD1 as a possible D gene (6 bases). The CDR3 runs 14 residues. Trimming pared 1 base from V and 4 bases from J, leaving 11 bases between. Per the germline V gene, CDR1 is SGHKS and CDR2 is YYEKEE (reference sequence). CDR3 bases: TGTGCCAGCAGCTTGACCGGGACACCCTATGGCTACACCTTC. Protein product: CASSLTGTPYGYTF.

The chain has TRBV12-3 or TRBV12-4 and TRBJ1-5, with TRBD1 identical over 9 bases. CDR3 size: 12 residues. Trimming at V came to 6 bases and at J to 13 bases, leaving 7 bases not matched to a gene. The CDR3, as DNA: TGTGCCAGCAGCTACACCGGGACAGGGCAGCATTTT. As protein: CASSYTGTGQHF.

The chain links TRBV27 to TRBJ2-3; 8 bases are a match to TRBD2. The CDR3 extends over 14 amino acids. Germline loops: CDR1 MNHEY, CDR2 SMNVEV (reference sequence). Trimming cost V 0 bases and J 8 bases; bases outside gene matches: 4. CDR3 bases: TGTGCCAGCAGTTTATCGACTAGCGTCGTTACGCAGTATTTT. Translated, it gives CASSLSTSVVTQYF.

This sequence joins TRBV6-5 and TRBJ1-2; 10 bases line up with TRBD1. Trimming removed 5 bases from V and 4 bases from J; junction bases left unmatched: 1. The CDR3 spans 13 residues. Germline values: CDR1 MNHEY, CDR2 SVGAGI. The CDR3 protein is CASSRTGGYGYTF. The CDR3 bases are TGTGCCAGCAGTCGGACAGGGGGCTATGGCTACACCTTC.

The rearrangement uses TRBV11-2 and TRBJ1-1, with D perhaps TRBD1 (5 bases). CDR1 and CDR2 from the germline V gene are SGHAT and FQNNGV. The CDR3 runs to 14 residues. With 6 bases removed from V and 6 bases from J, the gap between germline ends came to 17 bases. In nucleotides, the CDR3 is TGTGCCAGCAGTTCGGGACTCTGGGCCTCTGAAGCTTTCTTT. Protein: CASSSGLWASEAFF. Drawing the rest from reference TRBV11-2 and TRBJ1-1, the complete variable domain is EAGVAQSPRYKIIEKRQSVAFWCNPISGHATLYWYQQILGQGPKLLIQFQNNGVVDDSQLPKDRFSAERLKGVDSTLKIQPAKLEDSAVYLCASSSGLWASEAFFGQGTRLTVV.